Listed below are T cell receptor beta chains from one sample, sequenced in a study of OX40 agonist ivuxolimab in advanced cancers. Produced via immunoSEQ multiplex PCR; TCRdb's table is partial and in-frame only. The sample lists roughly 28,000 clones; more than 75% were seen once. Source: CD4+ or CD8+ T cells sorted from blood, taken in a trial of the OX40 agonist ivuxolimab. These receptors originate from an adult with an advanced solid tumor such as melanoma, head and neck, liver or kidney cancer. CDR3s include the opening cysteine and the closing phenylalanine or tryptophan. Clone size is not always given. Where it is, it says once, few, many or a class for expanded clones.

V: TRBV27; size: -; CDR3: CASSFDDRGQGNTEAFF
V: TRBV25-1; size: -; CDR3: CASSEVERSSYNEQFF
V: TRBV15; size: -; CDR3: CATSRVGMAYEQYF
V: TRBV19; size: -; CDR3: CASSITANSPLHF
V: TRBV6-1; size: -; CDR3: CASSQESDREAYGYTF
V: TRBV5-6; size: -; CDR3: CASSPGLAGVSEQYF
V: TRBV11-1; size: once; CDR3: CASSLVSGDAGELFF
V: TRBV28; size: few; CDR3: CASVQTGEGQPQHF
V: TRBV6-6; size: -; CDR3: CASSVGTGGEKLFF
V: TRBV4-2; size: -; CDR3: CASSQDAADNEQFF
V: TRBV5-1; size: -; CDR3: CASSLSIGQTNEQFF
V: TRBV5-4; size: -; CDR3: CASSSSLVWEQFF
V: TRBV27; size: -; CDR3: CASSSTGELFF
V: TRBV4-2; size: -; CDR3: CASSHAPRPQETQYF
V: TRBV4-1; size: once; CDR3: CASSQESRETYEQYF
V: TRBV10-1; size: -; CDR3: CASSYGQGANYGYTF
V: TRBV28; size: -; CDR3: CASSLPGGTSSYEQYF
V: TRBV5-1; size: -; CDR3: CASSLAFNNEQFF
V: TRBV28; size: -; CDR3: CASSLFRGITGELFF
V: TRBV6-5; size: -; CDR3: CASRSGSTEQYF
V: TRBV30; size: -; CDR3: CAWSVGQFVGTNEKLFF
V: TRBV27; size: -; CDR3: CASSPTGDSYEQYF
V: TRBV7-6; size: -; CDR3: CASSGEGRMNTGELFF
V: TRBV4-1; size: -; CDR3: CASSQVTSDSYEQYF
V: TRBV19; size: -; CDR3: CAISSSGGTEAFF
V: TRBV10-3; size: -; CDR3: CAILRDSSYEQYF
V: TRBV7-9; size: -; CDR3: CASSAPLTYEQYF
V: TRBV5-5; size: large; CDR3: CASSYRDFRFYEQYF
V: TRBV7-9; size: -; CDR3: CASSLVSLGRSHEQFF
V: TRBV9; size: -; CDR3: CASSVLRGGSYNEQFF
V: TRBV19; size: -; CDR3: CASSMERGPTDTQYF
V: TRBV27; size: -; CDR3: CASSATGGVEQFF
V: TRBV5-4; size: -; CDR3: CASSFGNEQFF
V: TRBV25-1; size: -; CDR3: CASSEFREVGEKLFF
V: TRBV27; size: -; CDR3: CASRSGGTGFYEQYF
V: TRBV28; size: once; CDR3: CASGYTYEQYF
V: TRBV9; size: -; CDR3: CASSPDTGELFF
V: TRBV7-2; size: -; CDR3: CASSLNSGGISYEQYF
V: TRBV5-1; size: once; CDR3: CASSSPWGVTSSYEQYF
V: TRBV20-1; size: -; CDR3: CSAVDNNEQFF
V: TRBV19; size: -; CDR3: CASSPWGQGFNEQFF